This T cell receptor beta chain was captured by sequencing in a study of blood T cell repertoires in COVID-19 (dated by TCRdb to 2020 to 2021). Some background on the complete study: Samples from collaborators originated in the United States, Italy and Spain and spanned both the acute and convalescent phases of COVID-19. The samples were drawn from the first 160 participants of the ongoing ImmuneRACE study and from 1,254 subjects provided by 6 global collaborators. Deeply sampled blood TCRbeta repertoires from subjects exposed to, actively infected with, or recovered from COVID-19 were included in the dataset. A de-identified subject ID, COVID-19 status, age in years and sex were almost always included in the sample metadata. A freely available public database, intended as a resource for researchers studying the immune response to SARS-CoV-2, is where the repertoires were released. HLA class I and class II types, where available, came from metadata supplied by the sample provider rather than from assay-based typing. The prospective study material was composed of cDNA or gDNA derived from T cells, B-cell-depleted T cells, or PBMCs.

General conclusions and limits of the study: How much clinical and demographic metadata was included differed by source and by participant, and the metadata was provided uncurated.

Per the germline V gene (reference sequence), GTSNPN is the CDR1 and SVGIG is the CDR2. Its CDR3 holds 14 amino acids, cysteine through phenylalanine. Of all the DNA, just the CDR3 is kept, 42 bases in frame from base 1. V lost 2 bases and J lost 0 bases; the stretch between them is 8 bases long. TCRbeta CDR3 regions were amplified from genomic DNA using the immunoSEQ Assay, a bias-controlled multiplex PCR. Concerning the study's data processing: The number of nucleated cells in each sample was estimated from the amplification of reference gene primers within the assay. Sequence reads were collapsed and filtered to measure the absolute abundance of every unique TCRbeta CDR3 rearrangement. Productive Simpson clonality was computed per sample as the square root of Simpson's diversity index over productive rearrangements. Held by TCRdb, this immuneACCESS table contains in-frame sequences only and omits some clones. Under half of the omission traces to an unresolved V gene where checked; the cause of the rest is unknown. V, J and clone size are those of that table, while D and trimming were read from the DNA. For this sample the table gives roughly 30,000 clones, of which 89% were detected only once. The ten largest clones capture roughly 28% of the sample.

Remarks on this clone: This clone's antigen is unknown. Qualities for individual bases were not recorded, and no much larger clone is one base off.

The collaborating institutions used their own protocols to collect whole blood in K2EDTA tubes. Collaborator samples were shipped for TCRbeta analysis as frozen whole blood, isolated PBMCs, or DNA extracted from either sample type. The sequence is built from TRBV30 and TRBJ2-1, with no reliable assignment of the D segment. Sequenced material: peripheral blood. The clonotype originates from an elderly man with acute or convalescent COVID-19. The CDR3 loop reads CAWSFRSSYNEQFF. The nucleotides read TGTGCCTGGAGTTTCAGAAGCTCCTACAATGAGCAGTTCTTC. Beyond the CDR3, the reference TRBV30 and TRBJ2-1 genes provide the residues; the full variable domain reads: SQTIHQWPATLVQPVGSPLSLECTVEGTSNPNLYWYRQAAGRGLQLLFYSVGIGQISSEVPQNLSASRPQDRQFILSSKKLLLSDSGFYLCAWSFRSSYNEQFFGPGTRLTVL.